What follows are 18 T cell receptor beta chains derived from one specimen sequenced in a study of cytomegalovirus exposure and HLA in healthy donors. The PCR made use of 60 Vbeta and 13 Jbeta primers. TCRdb's copy holds only in-frame clones and misses some; the assay was immunoSEQ multiplex PCR. This table has some 160,000 clones, over 60% appearing once. The sequenced material came from PBMCs. All receptors come from a woman in her twenties or thirties in good health and CMV-seronegative.

This clone was recorded a few times. The gene calls are TRBV19 and TRBJ1-1; no clear D gene. V shed 0 bases and J shed 5 bases, with 7 bases lying between them. This CDR3 has 13 amino acids. Germline V gene sequence: CDR1 LNHDA, CDR2 SQIVND (reference sequence). The CDR3 DNA sequence: TGTGCCAGTAGTATAGATGGGGAGACTGAAGCTTTCTTT. Amino acids: CASSIDGETEAFF.

The V call is TRBV18, the J call TRBJ1-3, with TRBD1 as a possible D gene (6 bases). Germline CDR1 is KGHSH and CDR2 is LQKENI. The CDR3 extends over 13 amino acids. The V end was cut by 7 bases, the J end by 1 base, with 8 bases between. CDR3 nucleotide sequence: TGTGCCAGCTTGACAGGTTCTGGAAACACCATATATTTT. This sequence encodes CASLTGSGNTIYF.

This rearrangement joins TRBV14 to TRBJ2-1; 10 bases map to TRBD1. The CDR3 spans 17 residues. Germline trimming cut 3 bases from V and 7 bases from J; bases unmatched to any gene: 12. Germline V gene sequence: CDR1 SGHDN, CDR2 FVKESK. In nucleotides, the CDR3 is TGTGCCAGCAGCCACCGCTCCCTAGGGGGACAGGGGAATGAGCAGTTCTTC. The encoded protein is CASSHRSLGGQGNEQFF.

The genes are TRBV29-1 and TRBJ1-2, with 11 bases that match TRBD1. V shed 7 bases, J shed 5 bases, and the junction held 3 bases outside the gene matches. The CDR3 is 12 amino acids. In germline, CDR1 is SQVTM, CDR2 ANQGSEA. The CDR3 sequence: CSARDRGYGYTF. The CDR3 bases are TGCAGCGCCAGGGACAGGGGGTATGGCTACACCTTC.

V usage is TRBV9 and J usage is TRBJ2-3, with D possibly being TRBD2 (6 bases). Germline V gene data show CDR1 as SGDLS and CDR2 as YYNGEE. This CDR3 comprises 15 residues. V lost 0 bases and J lost 5, with 13 bases in between. The CDR3, as DNA: TGTGCCAGCAGCGTAGTTTCGGGAGCGGTAGATACGCAGTATTTT. Translation gives CASSVVSGAVDTQYF.

V gene TRBV28 combines with J gene TRBJ1-2; the D is unclear. Trimming took off 9 bases at V and 3 bases at J, with 14 bases between the two ends. CDR3 length: 13 amino acids. Germline CDR1 and CDR2: MDHEN and SYDVKM. The CDR3 spells CASNREADYGYTF. In nucleotides, the CDR3 is TGTGCCAGTAATAGGGAGGCAGACTATGGCTACACCTTC.

The genes are TRBV6-5 and TRBJ1-3, with 7 bases matching TRBD1. The CDR3 spans 14 residues. Germline lookup yields CDR1 MNHEY and CDR2 SVGAGI. The V and J ends lost 7 bases and 4 bases, in that order; junction bases with no gene match: 7. The CDR3 nucleotides read TGTGCCAGCAATACAGGGGTTCACGGAAACACCATATATTTT. It encodes CASNTGVHGNTIYF.

The CDR3 loop reads CASSLAENYEQYF. Here the CDR3 DNA reads TGTGCCAGCAGTTTAGCGGAAAACTACGAGCAGTACTTC. V and J are TRBV28 and TRBJ2-7; D is unclear. The CDR3 runs to 13 residues. Germline lookup yields CDR1 MDHEN and CDR2 SYDVKM. Trimming removed 2 bases at V and 3 bases at J, with 8 bases between.

The chain uses TRBV10-3 and TRBJ2-3, with TRBD2 as a possible D gene (6 bases). V gave up 7 bases and J gave up 5 bases, with 10 bases separating them. CDR1 ENHRY and CDR2 SYGVKD come from the germline V gene. This CDR3 has 12 amino acids. CDR3 amino acids: CAITPGGDTQYF. The CDR3 DNA reads TGTGCCATCACCCCCGGGGGAGATACGCAGTATTTT.

The V gene is TRBV7-6, the J gene TRBJ2-7; 9 bases agree with TRBD2. J gave up 2 bases and V 1 base, and 6 bases lay outside the gene matches. CDR1 SGHVS and CDR2 FNYEAQ come from the germline V gene. The CDR3 spans 16 residues. CDR3 coding DNA: TGTGCCAGCAGCTTAGTGGGTAGCGGGAGTACCTACGAGCAGTACTTC. Amino acid sequence: CASSLVGSGSTYEQYF. The complete variable domain, with remaining parts taken from reference TRBV7-6 and TRBJ2-7, reads GAGVSQSPRYKVTKRGQDVALRCDPISGHVSLYWYRQALGQGPEFLTYFNYEAQQDKSGLPNDRFSAERPEGSISTLTIQRTEQRDSAMYRCASSLVGSGSTYEQYFGPGTRLTVT.

This rearrangement joins TRBV27 to TRBJ1-2, with D possibly matching TRBD1 (6 bases). Germline values: CDR1 MNHEY, CDR2 SMNVEV (reference sequence). The CDR3 covers 13 residues. V lost 5 bases to trimming and J lost 7 bases, with 14 bases between them. In DNA, the CDR3 is TGTGCCAGCAGTATCAGGGGATTGGGTGGCTACACCTTC. This gives the protein CASSIRGLGGYTF.

The chain couples TRBV19 to TRBJ1-2; TRBD1 matches 9 bases. J lost 3 bases, V lost 8 bases, and 10 bases had no gene match. The CDR3 sequence is 15 residues long. Germline lookup yields CDR1 LNHDA and CDR2 SQIVND (reference sequence). The chain's CDR3 is CASADPGTGYYGYTF. DNA of the CDR3: TGTGCCAGTGCAGACCCGGGGACAGGGTACTATGGCTACACCTTC.

Only a few counts were recorded for this clone. This chain joins TRBV10-3 and TRBJ2-7, with 8 nucleotides matching TRBD1. The CDR3 loop spans 14 amino acids. J was trimmed by 4 bases and V by 6 bases; bases with no gene match: 8. CDR1 and CDR2 from the germline V gene are ENHRY and SYGVKD. The CDR3 sequence is CAISAGTGLYEQYF. The CDR3 DNA is TGTGCCATCAGCGCCGGGACAGGTCTTTACGAGCAGTACTTC.

This clone was seen once. The V gene is TRBV25-1, the J gene TRBJ1-3, with TRBD1 matching 11 bases. V trimming: 3 bases; J trimming: 3 bases; junction bases outside the gene matches: 10. This CDR3 comprises 18 residues. Germline V gives CDR1 MGHDK, CDR2 SYGVNS. The DNA of the CDR3 is TGTGCCAGCAGTGATCTCCCCGGGACAGGGGGAAGTGGAAACACCATATATTTT. Translation gives CASSDLPGTGGSGNTIYF.

This chain joins TRBV10-3 and TRBJ2-1; weak D call: TRBD2 (5 bases). Germline CDR1 is ENHRY and CDR2 is SYGVKD. This CDR3 contains 16 residues. The V gene lost 6 bases and the J gene lost 3 bases, with 18 bases spanning the gap. The CDR3 sequence is CAIRGGEIGNYNEQFF. DNA for the CDR3: TGTGCCATCAGGGGTGGGGAGATCGGGAACTACAATGAGCAGTTCTTC.

The chain has TRBV12-5 and TRBJ1-2, with a possible D match to TRBD1 (6 bases). This CDR3 has 13 amino acids. CDR1 and CDR2 from the germline V gene are LGHNT and FRNRAP. Trimming removed 7 bases at V and 7 bases at J, with 16 bases between. CDR3 residues: CASATAGTSGYTF. CDR3 nucleotide sequence: TGTGCTAGTGCGACCGCCGGGACATCTGGCTACACCTTC.

V and J are TRBV14 and TRBJ1-2; D not certain. V lost 4 bases, J lost 4 bases, and 10 bases lay in between. The germline V gene has CDR1 SGHDN and CDR2 FVKESK. The CDR3 runs 13 residues. CDR3 region: CASSPYGSYGYTF. The DNA of the CDR3 is TGTGCCAGCAGCCCCTATGGTAGCTATGGCTACACCTTC.

This chain uses TRBV5-1 with TRBJ1-3; 7 bases agree with TRBD1. With 0 bases clipped from V and 4 bases from J, the junction kept 7 bases outside the gene matches. Germline V lookup: CDR1 SGHRS, CDR2 YFSETQ. The CDR3 is made up of 16 amino acids. Here the CDR3 reads CASSLDRGSGGNTIYF. CDR3 DNA: TGCGCCAGCAGCTTGGACAGGGGTTCGGGGGGAAACACCATATATTTT.